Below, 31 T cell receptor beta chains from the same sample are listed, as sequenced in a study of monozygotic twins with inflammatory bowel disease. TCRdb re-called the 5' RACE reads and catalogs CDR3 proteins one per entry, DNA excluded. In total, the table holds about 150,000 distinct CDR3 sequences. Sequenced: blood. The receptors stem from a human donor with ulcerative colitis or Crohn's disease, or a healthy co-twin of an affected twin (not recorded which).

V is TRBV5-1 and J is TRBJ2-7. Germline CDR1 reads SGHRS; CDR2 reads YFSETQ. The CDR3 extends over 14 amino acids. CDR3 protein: CASSLVDGSYEQYF.

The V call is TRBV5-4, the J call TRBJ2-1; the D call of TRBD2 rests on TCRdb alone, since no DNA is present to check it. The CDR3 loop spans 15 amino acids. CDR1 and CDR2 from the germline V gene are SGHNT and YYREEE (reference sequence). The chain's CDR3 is CASSWGLAGYNEQFF.

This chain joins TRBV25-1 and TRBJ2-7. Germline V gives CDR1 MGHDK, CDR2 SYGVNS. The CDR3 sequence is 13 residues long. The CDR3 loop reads CASSEPNSYEQYF.

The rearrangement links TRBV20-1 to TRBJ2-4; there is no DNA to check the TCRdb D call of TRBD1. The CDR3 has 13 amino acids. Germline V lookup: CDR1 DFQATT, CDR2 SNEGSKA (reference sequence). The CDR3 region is CSARSGDLAIQYF.

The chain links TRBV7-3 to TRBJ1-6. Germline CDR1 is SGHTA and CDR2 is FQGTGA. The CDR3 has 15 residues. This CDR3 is CASSLEWGEDSPLHF.

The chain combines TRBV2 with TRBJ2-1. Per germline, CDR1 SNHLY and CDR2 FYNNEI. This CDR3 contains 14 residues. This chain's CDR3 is CASSEVDLGDEQFF.

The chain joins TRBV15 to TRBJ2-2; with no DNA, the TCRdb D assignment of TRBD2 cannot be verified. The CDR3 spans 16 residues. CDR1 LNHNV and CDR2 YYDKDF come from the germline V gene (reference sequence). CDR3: CATSRDWGEVTGELFF.

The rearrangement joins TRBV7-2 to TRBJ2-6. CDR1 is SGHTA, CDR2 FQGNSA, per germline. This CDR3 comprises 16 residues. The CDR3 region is CASSLAGYSGANVLTF.

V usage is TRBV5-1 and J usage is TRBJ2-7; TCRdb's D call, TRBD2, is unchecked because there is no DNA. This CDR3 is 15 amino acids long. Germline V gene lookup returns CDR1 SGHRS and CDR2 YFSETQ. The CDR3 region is CASSPELADPYEQYF.

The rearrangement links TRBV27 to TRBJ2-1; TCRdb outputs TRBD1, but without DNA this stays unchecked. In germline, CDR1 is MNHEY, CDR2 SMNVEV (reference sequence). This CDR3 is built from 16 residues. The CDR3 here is CASSFSTFRGRGEQFF.

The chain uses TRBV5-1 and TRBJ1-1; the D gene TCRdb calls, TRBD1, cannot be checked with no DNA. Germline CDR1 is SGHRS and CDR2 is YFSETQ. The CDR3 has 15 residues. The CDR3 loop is CASSLGGSLDTEAFF.

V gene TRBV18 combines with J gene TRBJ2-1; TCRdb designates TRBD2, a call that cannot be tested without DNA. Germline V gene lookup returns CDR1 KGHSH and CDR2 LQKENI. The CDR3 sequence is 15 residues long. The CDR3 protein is CASSPFPEASGEQFF.

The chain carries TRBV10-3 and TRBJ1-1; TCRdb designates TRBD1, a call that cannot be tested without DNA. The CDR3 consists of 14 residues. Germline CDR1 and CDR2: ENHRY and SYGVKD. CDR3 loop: CAISVQGKGTEAFF.

The CDR3 reads CASSGHNQPQHF. This chain joins TRBV12-3 or TRBV12-4 and TRBJ1-5; the TRBD1 assignment by TCRdb is unverifiable without DNA. This CDR3 is built from 12 residues.

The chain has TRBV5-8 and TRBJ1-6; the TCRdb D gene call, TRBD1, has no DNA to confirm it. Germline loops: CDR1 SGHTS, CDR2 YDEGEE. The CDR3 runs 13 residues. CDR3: CASSDRGNSPLHF.

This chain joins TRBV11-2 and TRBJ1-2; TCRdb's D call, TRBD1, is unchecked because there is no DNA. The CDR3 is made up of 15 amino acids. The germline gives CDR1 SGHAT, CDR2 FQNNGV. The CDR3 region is CASSDRDRGNYGYTF.

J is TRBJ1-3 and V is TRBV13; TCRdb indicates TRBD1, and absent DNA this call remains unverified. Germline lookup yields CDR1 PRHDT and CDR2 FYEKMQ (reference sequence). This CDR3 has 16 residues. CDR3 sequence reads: CASSLDRGTAGNTIYF.

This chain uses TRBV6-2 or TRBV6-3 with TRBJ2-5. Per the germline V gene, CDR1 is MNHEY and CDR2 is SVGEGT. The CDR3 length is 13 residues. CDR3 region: CASSSLGQETQYF.

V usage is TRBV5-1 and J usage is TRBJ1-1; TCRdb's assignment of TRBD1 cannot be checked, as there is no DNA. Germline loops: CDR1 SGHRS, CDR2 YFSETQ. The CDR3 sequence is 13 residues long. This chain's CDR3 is CASSFDSNTEAFF.

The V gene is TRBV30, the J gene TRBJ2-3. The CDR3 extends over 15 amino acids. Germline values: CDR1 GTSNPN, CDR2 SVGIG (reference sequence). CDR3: CAWTVPQTSTDTQYF.

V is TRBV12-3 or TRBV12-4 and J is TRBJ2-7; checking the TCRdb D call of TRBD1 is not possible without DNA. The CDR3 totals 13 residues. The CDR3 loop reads CDSSPDGYYEQYF.

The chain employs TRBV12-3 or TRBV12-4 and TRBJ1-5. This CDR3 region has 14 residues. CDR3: CASSLAAGNQPQHF.

The CDR3 spells CSARTDPMNTEAFF. The genes are TRBV20-1 and TRBJ1-1. CDR1 is DFQATT and CDR2 is SNEGSKA in the germline V gene (reference sequence). This CDR3 region has 14 residues.

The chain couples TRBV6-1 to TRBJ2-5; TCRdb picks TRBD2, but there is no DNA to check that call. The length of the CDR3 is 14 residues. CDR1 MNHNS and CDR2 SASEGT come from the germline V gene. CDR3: CAGSGGLMMETQYF.

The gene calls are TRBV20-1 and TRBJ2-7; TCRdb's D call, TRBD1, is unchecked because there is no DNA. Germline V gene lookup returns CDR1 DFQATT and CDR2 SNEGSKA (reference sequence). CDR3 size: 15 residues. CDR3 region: CSAWDRGKSSYEQYF.

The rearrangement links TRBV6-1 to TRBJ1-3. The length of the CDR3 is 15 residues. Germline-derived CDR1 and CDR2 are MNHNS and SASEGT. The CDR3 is CASSVQRHSGNTIYF.

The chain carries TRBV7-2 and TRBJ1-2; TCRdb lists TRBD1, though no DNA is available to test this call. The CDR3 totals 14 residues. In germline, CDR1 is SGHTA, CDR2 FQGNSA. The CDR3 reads CASSFQGGRYGYTF.

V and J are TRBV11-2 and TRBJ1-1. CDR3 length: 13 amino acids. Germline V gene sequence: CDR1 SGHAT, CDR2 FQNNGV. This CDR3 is CASSERMGSEAFF. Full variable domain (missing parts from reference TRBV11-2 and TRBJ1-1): EAGVAQSPRYKIIEKRQSVAFWCNPISGHATLYWYQQILGQGPKLLIQFQNNGVVDDSQLPKDRFSAERLKGVDSTLKIQPAKLEDSAVYLCASSERMGSEAFFGQGTRLTVV.

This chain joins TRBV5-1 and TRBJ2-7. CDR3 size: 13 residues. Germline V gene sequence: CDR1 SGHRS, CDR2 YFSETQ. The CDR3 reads CASSSDERYEQYF.

The CDR3 reads CASSLALATDTQYF. The rearrangement links TRBV5-1 to TRBJ2-3. In germline, CDR1 is SGHRS, CDR2 YFSETQ. The CDR3 has 14 residues. The whole variable domain, remainder taken from reference TRBV5-1 and TRBJ2-3, is KAGVTQTPRYLIKTRGQQVTLSCSPISGHRSVSWYQQTPGQGLQFLFEYFSETQRNKGNFPGRFSGRQFSNSRSEMNVSTLELGDSALYLCASSLALATDTQYFGPGTRLTVL.

CDR3 sequence: CASSLEQLYGYTF. This chain links TRBV5-1 with TRBJ1-2. Germline V lookup: CDR1 SGHRS, CDR2 YFSETQ. CDR3 length: 13 amino acids. Full variable domain (outside the CDR3, taken from reference TRBV5-1 and TRBJ1-2): KAGVTQTPRYLIKTRGQQVTLSCSPISGHRSVSWYQQTPGQGLQFLFEYFSETQRNKGNFPGRFSGRQFSNSRSEMNVSTLELGDSALYLCASSLEQLYGYTFGSGTRLTVV.